This T cell receptor beta chain stems from a study of T cell repertoires in cytomegalovirus infection. A single record per CDR3 protein comes from TCRdb applying MiXCR to the reads. The top ten clones hold 17% of a sample with hundreds of thousands of distinct CDR3 sequences, more than 30% of them seen once. After removal of 7 bases from V and 7 bases from J, the junction contained 7 bases not matched to a gene. The CDR3 extends over 14 amino acids. Per the germline V gene, CDR1 is MNHNY and CDR2 is SVGAGI (reference sequence). As regards this clonotype: What it recognizes is unknown.

The sequence derives from a human donor in good health (CMV status not recorded). Some clones in this sample may be carry-over from other donors' samples. The rearrangement uses TRBV6-6 and TRBJ1-5; 10 nucleotides line up with TRBD1. Source: cultured PBMCs, taken from culture after CMV antigen stimulation. Here the CDR3 DNA reads TGTGCCAGCACCCGCGACAGGGGGCGGCAGCCCCAGCATTTT. This codes for CASTRDRGRQPQHF.